Sequencing of this T cell receptor beta chain was carried out in a study of cytomegalovirus exposure and HLA in healthy donors. Study-wide results and caveats: Later analysis showed most CMV-associated TCR beta chains appearing HLA-restricted. A later analysis reportedly identified an Asian-associated ancestry cluster as carrying fewer N-insertions than the approximately 670-donor mean. Rare TCR sequences dominated, though some public TCRs recurred in many donors. Indistinguishability led to the exclusion of some V segments, TRBV6-2 and TRBV6-3 included.

The V end lost 4 bases, the J end lost 7 bases, and 11 bases lay between the germline ends. Germline CDR1 is SGDLS and CDR2 is YYNGEE. This CDR3 is built from 13 residues. In the case of this clone: Its antigen is undetermined.

PCR used 60 Vbeta primers and 13 Jbeta primers. Sequencing used immunoSEQ multiplex PCR; TCRdb keeps in-frame clones, though not all of them. The sample carries about 130,000 clones, about 66% recorded once. The TCR originated in a man aged 30 to 45 in good health and CMV-seropositive. Sequencing used PBMCs. The gene calls are TRBV9 and TRBJ2-2; D uncertain. The CDR3 spells CASSPRRGGELFF. CDR3 in DNA: TGTGCCAGCAGCCCCCGTCGCGGCGGGGAGCTGTTTTTT.